The subject of this entry is one TCR beta chain. The antigen is undetermined. TCRdb's copy holds only in-frame clones and misses some; the assay was immunoSEQ multiplex PCR. The sample lists fewer than 850,000 clones; around 96% were seen once. The CDR3 consists of 15 residues. V gave up 2 bases and J gave up 2 bases, with 13 bases separating them. Per the germline V gene, CDR1 is MGHRA and CDR2 is YSYEKL. This record belongs to a study of shared clonotypes between healthy human individuals. CD8 cells classed as naive were CD45RO-negative and positively selected for CCR7, excluding terminally differentiated effector memory CD45RA+ cells. Healthy HIV-negative adults without recent acute infections or vaccinations served as donors. The study, taken as a whole, reports: Since donors were few, the genetic and exposure-history diversity represented was limited. Donor clonotype sharing was expected to depend on sequencing depth. Generation of non-shared clonotypes was less probable than generation of clonotypes shared by all four donors.

This clonotype was obtained from a man aged 30-40 years in good health. The rearrangement uses TRBV4-1 and TRBJ2-7, with a tentative D call TRBD2 (5 bases). The sample was naive CD8+ T cells sorted from blood. The CDR3 DNA is TGCGCCAGCAGCCAAAACCCCGGGGAACCCTACGAGCAGTACTTC. This encodes CASSQNPGEPYEQYF.